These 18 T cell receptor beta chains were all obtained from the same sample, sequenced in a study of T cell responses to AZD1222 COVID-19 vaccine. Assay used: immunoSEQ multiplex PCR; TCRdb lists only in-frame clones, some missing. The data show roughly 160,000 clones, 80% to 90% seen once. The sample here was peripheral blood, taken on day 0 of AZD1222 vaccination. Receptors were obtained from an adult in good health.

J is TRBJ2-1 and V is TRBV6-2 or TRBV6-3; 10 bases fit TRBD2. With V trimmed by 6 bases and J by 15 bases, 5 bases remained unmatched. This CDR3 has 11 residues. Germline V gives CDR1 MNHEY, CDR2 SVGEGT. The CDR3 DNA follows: TGTGCCAGCAGCCTAGGACTAGCGGTGTTCTTC. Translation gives CASSLGLAVFF.

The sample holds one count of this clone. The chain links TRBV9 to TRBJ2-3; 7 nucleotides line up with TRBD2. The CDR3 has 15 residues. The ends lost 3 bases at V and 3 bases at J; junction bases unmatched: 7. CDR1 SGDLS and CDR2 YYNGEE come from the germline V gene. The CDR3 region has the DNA TGTGCCAGCAGCGCGATCCTAGCGGATACAGATACGCAGTATTTT. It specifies CASSAILADTDTQYF. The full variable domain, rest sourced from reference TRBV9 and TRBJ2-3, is DSGVTQTPKHLITATGQRVTLRCSPRSGDLSVYWYQQSLDQGLQFLIQYYNGEERAKGNILERFSAQQFPDLHSELNLSSLELGDSALYFCASSAILADTDTQYFGPGTRLTVL.

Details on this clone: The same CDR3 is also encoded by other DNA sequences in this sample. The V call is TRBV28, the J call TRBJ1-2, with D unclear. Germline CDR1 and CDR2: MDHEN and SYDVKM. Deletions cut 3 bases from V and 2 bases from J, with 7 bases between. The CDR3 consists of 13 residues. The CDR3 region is CASSFGQNYGYTF. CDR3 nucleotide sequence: TGTGCCAGCAGTTTTGGGCAGAACTATGGCTACACCTTC.

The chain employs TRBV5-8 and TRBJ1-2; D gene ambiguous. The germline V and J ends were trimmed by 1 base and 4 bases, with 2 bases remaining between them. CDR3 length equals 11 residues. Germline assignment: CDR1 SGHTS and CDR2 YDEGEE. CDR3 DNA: TGTGCCAGCAGCTTGCGCTATGGCTACACCTTC. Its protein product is CASSLRYGYTF. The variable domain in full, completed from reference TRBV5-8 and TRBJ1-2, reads EAGVTQSPTHLIKTRGQQATLRCSPISGHTSVYWYQQALGLGLQFLLWYDEGEERNRGNFPPRFSGRQFPNYSSELNVNALELEDSALYLCASSLRYGYTFGSGTRLTVV.

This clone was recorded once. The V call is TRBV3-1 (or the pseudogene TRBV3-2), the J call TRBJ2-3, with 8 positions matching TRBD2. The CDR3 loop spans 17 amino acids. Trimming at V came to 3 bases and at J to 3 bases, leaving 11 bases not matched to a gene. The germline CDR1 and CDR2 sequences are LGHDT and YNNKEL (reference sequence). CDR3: CASSQGIWRGETDTQYF. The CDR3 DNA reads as TGTGCCAGCAGCCAGGGGATTTGGCGGGGGGAAACAGATACGCAGTATTTT.

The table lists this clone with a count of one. DNA of the CDR3: TGTGCCAGCAGTGAATCAGGTGGGCCCCAGCATTTT. Encoded protein: CASSESGGPQHF. The V and J genes are TRBV25-1 and TRBJ1-5; D not certain. Trimming took off 1 base at V and 9 bases at J, with 7 bases between the two ends. Germline V gene lookup returns CDR1 MGHDK and CDR2 SYGVNS. The CDR3 runs to 12 residues.

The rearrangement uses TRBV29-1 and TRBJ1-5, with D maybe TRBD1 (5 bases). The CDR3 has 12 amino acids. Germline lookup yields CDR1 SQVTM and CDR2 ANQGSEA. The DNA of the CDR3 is TGCAGAGAACTAGGGGCGCGGCAGCCCCAGCATTTT. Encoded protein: CRELGARQPQHF.

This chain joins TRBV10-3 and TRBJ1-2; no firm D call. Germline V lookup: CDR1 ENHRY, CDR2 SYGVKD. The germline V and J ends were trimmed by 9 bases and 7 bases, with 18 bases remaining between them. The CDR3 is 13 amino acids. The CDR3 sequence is CAIRPADNFGYTF. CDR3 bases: TGTGCCATTCGCCCTGCGGATAATTTTGGCTACACCTTC.

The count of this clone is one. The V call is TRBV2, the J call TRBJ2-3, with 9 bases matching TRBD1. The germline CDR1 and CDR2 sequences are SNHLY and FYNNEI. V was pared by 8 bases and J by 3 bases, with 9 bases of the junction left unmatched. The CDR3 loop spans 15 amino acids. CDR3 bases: TGTGCCAGCGGGCTACAGGGGGCGCGGACAGATACGCAGTATTTT. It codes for CASGLQGARTDTQYF.

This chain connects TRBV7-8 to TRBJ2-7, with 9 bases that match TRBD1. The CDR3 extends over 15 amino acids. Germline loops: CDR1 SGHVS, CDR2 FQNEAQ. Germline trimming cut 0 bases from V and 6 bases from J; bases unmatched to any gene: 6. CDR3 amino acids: CASSLAGTGIREQYV. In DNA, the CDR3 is TGTGCCAGCAGCTTAGCCGGGACAGGGATTCGCGAGCAGTACGTC.

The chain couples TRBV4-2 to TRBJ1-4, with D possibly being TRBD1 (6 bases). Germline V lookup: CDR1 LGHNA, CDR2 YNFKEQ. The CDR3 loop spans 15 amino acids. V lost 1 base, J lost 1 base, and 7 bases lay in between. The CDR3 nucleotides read TGTGCCAGCAGCCAAGGAGGGGGAACTAATGAAAAACTGTTTTTT. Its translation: CASSQGGGTNEKLFF.

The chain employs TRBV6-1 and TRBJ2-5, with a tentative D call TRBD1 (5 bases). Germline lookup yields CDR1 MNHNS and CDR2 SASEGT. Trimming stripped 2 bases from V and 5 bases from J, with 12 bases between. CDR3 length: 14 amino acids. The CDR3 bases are TGTGCCAGCAGTGAACCGACAGCCGAGGAGACCCAGTACTTC. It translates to CASSEPTAEETQYF.

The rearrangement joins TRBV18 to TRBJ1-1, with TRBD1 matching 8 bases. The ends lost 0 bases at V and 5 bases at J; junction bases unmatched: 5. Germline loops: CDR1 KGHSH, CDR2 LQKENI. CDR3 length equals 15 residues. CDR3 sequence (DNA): TGTGCCAGCTCACCACCTACAGGGGGGGTAACTGAAGCTTTCTTT. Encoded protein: CASSPPTGGVTEAFF.

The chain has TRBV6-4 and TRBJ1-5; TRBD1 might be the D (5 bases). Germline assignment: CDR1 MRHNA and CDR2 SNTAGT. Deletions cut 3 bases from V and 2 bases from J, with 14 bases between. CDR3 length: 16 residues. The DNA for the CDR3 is TGTGCCAGCAGTGATGGGGGTGGAAGGGGCAATCAGCCCCAGCATTTT. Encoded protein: CASSDGGGRGNQPQHF.

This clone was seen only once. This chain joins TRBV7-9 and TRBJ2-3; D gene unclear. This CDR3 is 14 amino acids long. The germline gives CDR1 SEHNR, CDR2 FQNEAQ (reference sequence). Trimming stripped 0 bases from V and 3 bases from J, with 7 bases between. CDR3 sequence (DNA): TGTGCCAGCAGCTTAGCGATTAGTACAGATACGCAGTATTTT. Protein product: CASSLAISTDTQYF.

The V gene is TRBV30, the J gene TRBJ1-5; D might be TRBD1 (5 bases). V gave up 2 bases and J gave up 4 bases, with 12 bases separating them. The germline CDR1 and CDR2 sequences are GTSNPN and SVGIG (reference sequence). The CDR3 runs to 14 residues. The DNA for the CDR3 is TGTGCCTGGAGTCTCCAGGGTAAGAATCAGCCCCAGCATTTT. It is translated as CAWSLQGKNQPQHF.

The CDR3 here is CASSQEASGGETQYF. The DNA of the CDR3 is TGTGCCAGCAGCCAAGAGGCTAGCGGGGGGGAGACCCAGTACTTC. This chain joins TRBV4-2 and TRBJ2-5, with 11 bases fitting TRBD2. The V and J ends lost 0 bases and 5 bases, in that order; junction bases with no gene match: 2. Germline V CDR1 and CDR2: LGHNA, YNFKEQ. The CDR3 is 15 residues long.

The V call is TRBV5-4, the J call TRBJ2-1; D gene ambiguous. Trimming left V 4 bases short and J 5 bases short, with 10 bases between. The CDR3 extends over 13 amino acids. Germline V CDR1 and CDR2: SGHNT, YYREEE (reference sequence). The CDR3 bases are TGTGCCAGCAGCCCGCATTTGGACAATGAGCAGTTCTTC. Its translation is CASSPHLDNEQFF.